The entry below gives a single T cell receptor beta chain sequence along with its context. Antigen specificity is unknown. The record originates from a study of T-cell memory formation after mild COVID-19. Each CDR3 protein gets one entry after TCRdb re-called the 5' RACE reads with MiXCR. This table has fewer than 250,000 distinct CDR3 sequences, roughly 30% appearing once. Germline CDR1 SGHVS, CDR2 FQNEAQ. The junction had 5 bases not matched to a gene; V was cut back by 0 bases and J by 7 bases. The CDR3 totals 15 residues. General observations from the study: Clones that contracted from day 15 to 85 had balanced CD4/CD8; later expanders were CD4+ biased.

This chain joins TRBV7-8 and TRBJ2-3; the match to TRBD2 covers 9 bases. Sample: PBMCs or a T cell subset sorted from them (not recorded which). The TCR comes from an adult woman who had mild COVID-19 (a few samples of this study predate the infection). Cell type and time point are not known. The CDR3 region has the DNA TGTGCCAGCAGCTTAGCGTTAGCGGGGGTCAATACGCAGTATTTT. Protein product: CASSLALAGVNTQYF.